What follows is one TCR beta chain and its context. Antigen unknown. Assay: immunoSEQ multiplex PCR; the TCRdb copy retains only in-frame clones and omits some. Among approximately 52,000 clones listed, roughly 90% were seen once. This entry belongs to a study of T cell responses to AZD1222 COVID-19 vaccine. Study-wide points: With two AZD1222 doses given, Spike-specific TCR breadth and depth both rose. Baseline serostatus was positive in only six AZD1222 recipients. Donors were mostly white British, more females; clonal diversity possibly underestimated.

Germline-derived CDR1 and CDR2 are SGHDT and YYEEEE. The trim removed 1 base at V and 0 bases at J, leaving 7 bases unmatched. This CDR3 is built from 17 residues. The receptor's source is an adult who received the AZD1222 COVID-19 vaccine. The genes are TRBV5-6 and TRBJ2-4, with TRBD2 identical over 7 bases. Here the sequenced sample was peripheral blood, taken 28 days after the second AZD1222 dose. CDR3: CASSLRREGLAKNIQYF. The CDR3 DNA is TGTGCCAGCAGCTTGAGGAGGGAGGGACTAGCCAAAAACATTCAGTACTTC.